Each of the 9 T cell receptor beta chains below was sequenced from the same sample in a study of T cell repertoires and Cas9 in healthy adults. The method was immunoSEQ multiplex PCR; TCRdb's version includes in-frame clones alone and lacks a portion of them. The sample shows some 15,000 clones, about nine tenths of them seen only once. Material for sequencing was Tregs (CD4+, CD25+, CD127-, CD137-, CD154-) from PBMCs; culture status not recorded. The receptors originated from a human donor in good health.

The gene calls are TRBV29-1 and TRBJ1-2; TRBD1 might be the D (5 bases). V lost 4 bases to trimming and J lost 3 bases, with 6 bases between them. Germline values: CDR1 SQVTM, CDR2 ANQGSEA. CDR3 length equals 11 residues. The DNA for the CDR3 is TGCAGCGTTGGGGGGGACTATGGCTACACCTTC. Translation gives CSVGGDYGYTF. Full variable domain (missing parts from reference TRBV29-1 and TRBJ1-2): SAVISQKPSRDICQRGTSLTIQCQVDSQVTMMFWYRQQPGQSLTLIATANQGSEATYESGFVIDKFPISRPNLTFSTLTVSNMSPEDSSIYLCSVGGDYGYTFGSGTRLTVV.

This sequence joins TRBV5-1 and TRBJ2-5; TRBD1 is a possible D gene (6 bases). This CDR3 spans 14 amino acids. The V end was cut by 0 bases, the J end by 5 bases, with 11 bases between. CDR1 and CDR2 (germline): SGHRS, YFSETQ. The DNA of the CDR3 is TGCGCCAGCAGCTTGGGGGGGCCTCGGGAGACCCAGTACTTC. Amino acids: CASSLGGPRETQYF. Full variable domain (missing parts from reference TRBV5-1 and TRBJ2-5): KAGVTQTPRYLIKTRGQQVTLSCSPISGHRSVSWYQQTPGQGLQFLFEYFSETQRNKGNFPGRFSGRQFSNSRSEMNVSTLELGDSALYLCASSLGGPRETQYFGPGTRLLVL.

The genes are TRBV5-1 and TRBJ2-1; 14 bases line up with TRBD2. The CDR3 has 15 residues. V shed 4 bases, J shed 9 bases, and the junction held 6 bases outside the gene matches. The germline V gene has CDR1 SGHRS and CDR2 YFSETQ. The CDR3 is CASSATSGGAIEQFF. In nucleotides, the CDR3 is TGCGCCAGCAGCGCGACTAGCGGGGGGGCTATTGAGCAGTTCTTC. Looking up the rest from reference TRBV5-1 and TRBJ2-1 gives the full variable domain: KAGVTQTPRYLIKTRGQQVTLSCSPISGHRSVSWYQQTPGQGLQFLFEYFSETQRNKGNFPGRFSGRQFSNSRSEMNVSTLELGDSALYLCASSATSGGAIEQFFGPGTRLTVL.

The DNA of the CDR3 is TGCGCCAGCAGAACCGGGACTAGCGGGGGGGTCTACGAGCAGTACTTC. This gives the protein CASRTGTSGGVYEQYF. The chain uses TRBV5-1 and TRBJ2-7, with TRBD2 identical over 16 bases. Germline values: CDR1 SGHRS, CDR2 YFSETQ. This CDR3 is 16 amino acids long. Unmatched junction bases numbered 5, after V lost 5 bases and J lost 3 bases.

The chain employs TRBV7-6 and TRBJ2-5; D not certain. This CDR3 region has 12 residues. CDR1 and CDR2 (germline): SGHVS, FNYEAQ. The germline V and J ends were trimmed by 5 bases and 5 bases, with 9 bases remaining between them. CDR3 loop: CASSQLVETQYF. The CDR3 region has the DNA TGTGCCAGCAGCCAGTTGGTGGAGACCCAGTACTTC.

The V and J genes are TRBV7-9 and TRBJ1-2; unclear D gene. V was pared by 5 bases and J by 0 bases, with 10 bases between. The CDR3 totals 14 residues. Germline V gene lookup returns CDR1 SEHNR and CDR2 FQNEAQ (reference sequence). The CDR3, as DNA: TGTGCCAGCAGCGGGCGGACGTCTAACTATGGCTACACCTTC. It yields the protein CASSGRTSNYGYTF.

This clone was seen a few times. The chain's CDR3 is CASSYSLDSPLHF. DNA of the CDR3: TGTGCCAGCAGTTACTCGTTGGACTCACCCCTCCACTTT. The chain couples TRBV6-6 to TRBJ1-6; D gene unclear. The germline CDR1 and CDR2 sequences are MNHNY and SVGAGI (reference sequence). The length of the CDR3 is 13 residues. Between the trimmed V and J ends, which lost 0 bases and 10 bases, there was a span of 7 bases.

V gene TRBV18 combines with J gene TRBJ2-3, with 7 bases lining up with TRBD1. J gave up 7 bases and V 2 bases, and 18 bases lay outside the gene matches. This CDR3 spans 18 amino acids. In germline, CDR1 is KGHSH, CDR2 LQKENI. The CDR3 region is CASSPVAKTGYGGYTQYF. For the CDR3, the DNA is TGTGCCAGCTCACCAGTCGCCAAGACAGGGTACGGTGGTTATACGCAGTATTTT.

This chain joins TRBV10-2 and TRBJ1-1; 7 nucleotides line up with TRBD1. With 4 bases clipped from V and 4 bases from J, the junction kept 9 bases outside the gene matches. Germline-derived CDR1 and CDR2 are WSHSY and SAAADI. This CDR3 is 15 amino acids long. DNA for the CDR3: TGCGCCAGCAGTGGGTTGTACAGGGGAAGCACTGAAGCTTTCTTT. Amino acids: CASSGLYRGSTEAFF.